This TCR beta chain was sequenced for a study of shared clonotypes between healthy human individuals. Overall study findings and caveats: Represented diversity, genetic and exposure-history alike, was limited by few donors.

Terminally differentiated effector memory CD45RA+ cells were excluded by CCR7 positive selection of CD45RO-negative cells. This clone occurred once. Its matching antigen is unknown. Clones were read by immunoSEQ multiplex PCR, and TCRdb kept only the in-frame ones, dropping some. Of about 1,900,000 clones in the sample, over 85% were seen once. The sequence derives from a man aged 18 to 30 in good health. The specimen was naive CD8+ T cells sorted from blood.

CDR3 region: CASSQDPGTKNIQYF. For the CDR3, the DNA is TGCGCCAGCAGCCAAGACCCAGGCACAAAAAACATTCAGTACTTC. The V and J genes are TRBV4-3 and TRBJ2-4; D uncertain. Trimming shortened V by 0 bases and J by 4 bases, and 10 bases separated the two germline ends. Germline V gives CDR1 LGHNA, CDR2 YSLEER. CDR3 length: 15 amino acids.